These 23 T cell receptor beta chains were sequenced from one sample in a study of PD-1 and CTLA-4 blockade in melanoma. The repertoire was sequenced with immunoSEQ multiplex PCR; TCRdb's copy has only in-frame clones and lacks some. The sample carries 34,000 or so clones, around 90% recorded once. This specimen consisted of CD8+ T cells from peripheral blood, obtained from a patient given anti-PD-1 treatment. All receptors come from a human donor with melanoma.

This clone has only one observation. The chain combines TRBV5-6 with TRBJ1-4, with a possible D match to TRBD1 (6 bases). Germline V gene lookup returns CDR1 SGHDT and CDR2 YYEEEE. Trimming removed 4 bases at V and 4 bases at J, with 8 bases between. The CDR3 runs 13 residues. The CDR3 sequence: CASSGQNNEKLFF. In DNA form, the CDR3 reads TGTGCCAGCAGCGGACAGAATAATGAAAAACTGTTTTTT.

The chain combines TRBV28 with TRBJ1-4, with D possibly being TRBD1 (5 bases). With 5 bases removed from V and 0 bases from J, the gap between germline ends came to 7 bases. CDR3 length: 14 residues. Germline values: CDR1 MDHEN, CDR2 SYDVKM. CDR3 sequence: CASSPGATNEKLFF. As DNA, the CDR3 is TGTGCCAGCAGTCCGGGGGCAACTAATGAAAAACTGTTTTTT.

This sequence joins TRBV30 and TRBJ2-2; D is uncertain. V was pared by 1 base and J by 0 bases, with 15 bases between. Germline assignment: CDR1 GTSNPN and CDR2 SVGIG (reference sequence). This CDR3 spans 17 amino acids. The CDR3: CAWSGVSGSSNTGELFF. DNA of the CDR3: TGTGCCTGGAGTGGCGTTTCAGGAAGCTCGAACACCGGGGAGCTGTTTTTT.

The CDR3 DNA is TGTGCCAGCTCATCTAGAGAAGGGTACTACAATGAGCAGTTCTTC. Translated: CASSSREGYYNEQFF. The chain combines TRBV18 with TRBJ2-1; D is uncertain. CDR3 length equals 15 residues. V lost 5 bases and J lost 3, with 14 bases in between. Germline-derived CDR1 and CDR2 are KGHSH and LQKENI.

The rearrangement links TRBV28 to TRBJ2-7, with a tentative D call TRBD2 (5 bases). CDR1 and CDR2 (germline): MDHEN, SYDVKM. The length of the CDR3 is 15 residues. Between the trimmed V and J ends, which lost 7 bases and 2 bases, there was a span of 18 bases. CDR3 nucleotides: TGTGCCAGCATTTGGACCCAAGCGGATACCTACGAGCAGTACTTC. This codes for CASIWTQADTYEQYF.

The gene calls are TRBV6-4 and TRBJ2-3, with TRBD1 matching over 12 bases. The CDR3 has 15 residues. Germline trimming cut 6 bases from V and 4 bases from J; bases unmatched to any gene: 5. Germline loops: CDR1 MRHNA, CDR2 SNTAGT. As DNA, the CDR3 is TGTGCCAGCAGCGCCGGGACAGGGGGCCCAGATACGCAGTATTTT. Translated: CASSAGTGGPDTQYF.

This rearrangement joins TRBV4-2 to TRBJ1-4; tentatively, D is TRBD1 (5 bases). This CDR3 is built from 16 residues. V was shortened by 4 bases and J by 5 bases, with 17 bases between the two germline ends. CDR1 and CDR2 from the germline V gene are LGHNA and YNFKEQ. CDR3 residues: CASSPLTAISNEKLFF. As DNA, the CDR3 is TGTGCCAGCAGCCCATTGACAGCGATTTCAAATGAAAAACTGTTTTTT.

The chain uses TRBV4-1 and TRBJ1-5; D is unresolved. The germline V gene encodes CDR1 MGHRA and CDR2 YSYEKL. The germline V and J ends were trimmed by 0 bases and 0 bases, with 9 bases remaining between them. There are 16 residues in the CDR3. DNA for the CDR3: TGCGCCAGCAGCCAAGACAGCGCCTATAGCAATCAGCCCCAGCATTTT. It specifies CASSQDSAYSNQPQHF.

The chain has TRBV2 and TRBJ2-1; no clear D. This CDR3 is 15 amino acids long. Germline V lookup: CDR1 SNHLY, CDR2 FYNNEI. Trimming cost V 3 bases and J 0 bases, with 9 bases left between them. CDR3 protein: CASSEDPSSYNEQFF. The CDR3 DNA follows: TGTGCCAGCAGTGAGGACCCGAGCTCCTACAATGAGCAGTTCTTC.

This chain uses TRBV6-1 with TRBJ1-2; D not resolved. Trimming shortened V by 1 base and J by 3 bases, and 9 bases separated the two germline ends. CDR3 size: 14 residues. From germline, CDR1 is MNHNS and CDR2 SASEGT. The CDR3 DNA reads TGTGCCAGCAGTGAAGGTGGCGGAGACTATGGCTACACCTTC. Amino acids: CASSEGGGDYGYTF.

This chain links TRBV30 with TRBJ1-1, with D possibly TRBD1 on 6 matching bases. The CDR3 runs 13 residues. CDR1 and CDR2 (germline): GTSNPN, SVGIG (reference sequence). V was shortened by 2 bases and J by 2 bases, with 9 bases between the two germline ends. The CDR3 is CAWSRTVNTEAFF. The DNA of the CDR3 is TGTGCCTGGAGTCGGACAGTTAACACTGAAGCTTTCTTT.

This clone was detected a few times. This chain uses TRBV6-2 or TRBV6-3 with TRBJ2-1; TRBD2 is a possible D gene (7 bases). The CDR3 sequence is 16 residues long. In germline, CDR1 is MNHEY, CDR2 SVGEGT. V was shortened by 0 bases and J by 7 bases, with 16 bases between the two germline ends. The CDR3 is CASSYSGGAVGNEQFF. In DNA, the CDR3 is TGTGCCAGCAGTTACTCTGGGGGGGCGGTAGGGAATGAGCAGTTCTTC.

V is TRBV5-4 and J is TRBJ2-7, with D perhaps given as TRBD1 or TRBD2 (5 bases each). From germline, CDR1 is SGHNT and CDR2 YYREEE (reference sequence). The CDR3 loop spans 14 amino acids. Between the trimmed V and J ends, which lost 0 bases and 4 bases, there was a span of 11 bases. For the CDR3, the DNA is TGTGCCAGCAGCTTGGGGACTGGGGCTTACGAGCAGTACTTC. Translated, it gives CASSLGTGAYEQYF.

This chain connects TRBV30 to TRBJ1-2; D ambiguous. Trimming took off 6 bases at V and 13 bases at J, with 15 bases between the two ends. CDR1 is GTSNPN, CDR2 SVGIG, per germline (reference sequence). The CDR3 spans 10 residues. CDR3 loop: CACRTAEFTF. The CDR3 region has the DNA TGTGCCTGCCGGACCGCCGAATTCACCTTC.

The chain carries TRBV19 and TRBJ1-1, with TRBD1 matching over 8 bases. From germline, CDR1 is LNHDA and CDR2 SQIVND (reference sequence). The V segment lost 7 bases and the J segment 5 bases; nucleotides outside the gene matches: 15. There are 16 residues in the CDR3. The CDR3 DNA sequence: TGTGCCAGTAAGGCACCCCTCGACAGGGGAGGGACTGAAGCTTTCTTT. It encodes CASKAPLDRGGTEAFF.

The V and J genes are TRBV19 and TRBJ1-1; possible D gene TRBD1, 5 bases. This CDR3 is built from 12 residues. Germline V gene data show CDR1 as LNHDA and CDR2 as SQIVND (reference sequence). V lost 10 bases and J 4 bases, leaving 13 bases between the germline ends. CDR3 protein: CATPGNSTEAFF. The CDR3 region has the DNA TGTGCCACCCCAGGGAATTCCACTGAAGCTTTCTTT.

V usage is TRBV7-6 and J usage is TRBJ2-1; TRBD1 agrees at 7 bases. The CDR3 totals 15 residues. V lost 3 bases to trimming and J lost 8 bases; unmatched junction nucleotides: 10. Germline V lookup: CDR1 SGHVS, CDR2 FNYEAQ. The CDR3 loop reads CASSLAPDREDEQFF. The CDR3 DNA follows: TGTGCCAGCAGCTTGGCTCCAGACAGGGAAGATGAGCAGTTCTTC.

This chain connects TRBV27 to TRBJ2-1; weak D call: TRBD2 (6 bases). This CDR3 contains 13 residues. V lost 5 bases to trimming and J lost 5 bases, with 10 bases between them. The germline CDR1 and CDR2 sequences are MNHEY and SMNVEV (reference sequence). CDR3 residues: CASSQGLHNEQFF. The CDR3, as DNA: TGTGCCAGCAGTCAGGGACTCCACAATGAGCAGTTCTTC.

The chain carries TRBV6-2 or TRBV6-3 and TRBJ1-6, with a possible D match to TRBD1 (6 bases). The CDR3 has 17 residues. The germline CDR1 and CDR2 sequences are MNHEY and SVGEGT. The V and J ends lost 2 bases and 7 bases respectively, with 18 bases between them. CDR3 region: CASSYAARGATNSPLHF. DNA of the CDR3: TGTGCCAGCAGTTACGCTGCGAGGGGGGCTACCAATTCACCCCTCCACTTT.

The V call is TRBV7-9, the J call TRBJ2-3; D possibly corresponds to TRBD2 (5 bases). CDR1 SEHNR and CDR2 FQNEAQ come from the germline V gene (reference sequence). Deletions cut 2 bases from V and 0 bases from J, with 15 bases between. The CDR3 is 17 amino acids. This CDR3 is CASSLLEGDLSTDTQYF. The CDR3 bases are TGTGCCAGCAGCTTACTAGAGGGAGACTTAAGCACAGATACGCAGTATTTT. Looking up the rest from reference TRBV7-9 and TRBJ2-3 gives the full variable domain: DTGVSQNPRHKITKRGQNVTFRCDPISEHNRLYWYRQTLGQGPEFLTYFQNEAQLEKSRLLSDRFSAERPKGSFSTLEIQRTEQGDSAMYLCASSLLEGDLSTDTQYFGPGTRLTVL.

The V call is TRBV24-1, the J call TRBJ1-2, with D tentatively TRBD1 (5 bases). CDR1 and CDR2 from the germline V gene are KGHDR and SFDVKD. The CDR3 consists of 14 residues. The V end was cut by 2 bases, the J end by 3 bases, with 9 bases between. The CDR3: CATSDSDIYYGYTF. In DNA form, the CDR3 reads TGTGCCACCAGTGATTCGGACATATACTATGGCTACACCTTC.

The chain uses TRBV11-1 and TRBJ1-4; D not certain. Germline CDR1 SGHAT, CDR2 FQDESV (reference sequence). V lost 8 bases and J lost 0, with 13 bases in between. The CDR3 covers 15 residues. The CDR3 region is CASSAEVATNEKLFF. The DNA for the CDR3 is TGTGCCAGCTCGGCGGAGGTTGCAACTAATGAAAAACTGTTTTTT. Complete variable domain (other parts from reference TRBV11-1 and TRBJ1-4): EAEVAQSPRYKITEKSQAVAFWCDPISGHATLYWYRQILGQGPELLVQFQDESVVDDSQLPKDRFSAERLKGVDSTLKIQPAELGDSAMYLCASSAEVATNEKLFFGSGTQLSVL.

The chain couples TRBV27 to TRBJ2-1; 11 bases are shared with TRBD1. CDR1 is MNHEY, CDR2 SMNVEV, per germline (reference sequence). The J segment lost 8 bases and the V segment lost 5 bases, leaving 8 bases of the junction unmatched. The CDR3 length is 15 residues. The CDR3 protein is CASSLGTGGIHEQFF. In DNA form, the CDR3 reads TGTGCCAGCAGTCTAGGGACAGGGGGAATCCATGAGCAGTTCTTC.